Shown below are 16 T cell receptor beta chains from a single sample sequenced in a study of cytomegalovirus exposure and HLA in healthy donors. The PCR had 60 Vbeta and 13 Jbeta primers. Clones were sequenced by immunoSEQ multiplex PCR, and TCRdb holds only the in-frame ones, with some missing. This table has about 160,000 clones, approximately 78% appearing once. The sample comprised PBMCs. The receptors here all came from a girl aged 2-10 years in good health and CMV-seropositive.

The chain combines TRBV2 with TRBJ2-5; TRBD2 aligns across 13 bases. The CDR3 runs 16 residues. Germline CDR1 and CDR2: SNHLY and FYNNEI. The V segment lost 4 bases and the J segment 2 bases; nucleotides outside the gene matches: 4. In nucleotides, the CDR3 is TGTGCCAGCAGTGGGGGACTAGCGGGACTGCAAGAGACCCAGTACTTC. This encodes CASSGGLAGLQETQYF.

V usage is TRBV18 and J usage is TRBJ2-1; D is undetermined. V was shortened by 3 bases and J by 2 bases, with 5 bases between the two germline ends. The CDR3 spans 13 residues. CDR1 is KGHSH and CDR2 is LQKENI in the germline V gene. This CDR3 is CASSPSAYNEQFF. CDR3 sequence (DNA): TGTGCCAGCTCACCCAGTGCCTACAATGAGCAGTTCTTC.

The chain is built from TRBV2 and TRBJ2-7; D possibly corresponds to TRBD2 (5 bases). There are 13 residues in the CDR3. Germline loops: CDR1 SNHLY, CDR2 FYNNEI. V was shortened by 6 bases and J by 1 base, with 10 bases between the two germline ends. The CDR3 sequence: CASRGDGSYEQYF. CDR3 nucleotides: TGTGCCAGCAGGGGAGACGGATCCTACGAGCAGTACTTC.

The CDR3 DNA sequence: TGTGCCAGCTCACCCGGGACTAGTAGGGAGACCCAGTACTTC. Translated: CASSPGTSRETQYF. This chain uses TRBV18 with TRBJ2-5, with 8 bases matching TRBD2. Losses at the gene ends were 3 bases for V and 5 bases for J; bases not matched to a gene: 5. The CDR3 has 14 amino acids. Germline assignment: CDR1 KGHSH and CDR2 LQKENI.

The chain carries TRBV6-6 and TRBJ1-2; the D is unclear. Germline CDR1 is MNHNY and CDR2 is SVGAGI (reference sequence). This CDR3 has 10 amino acids. V was shortened by 6 bases and J by 8 bases, with 7 bases between the two germline ends. The CDR3 is CASSGSGYTF. The CDR3 region has the DNA TGTGCCAGCAGCGGGAGCGGCTACACCTTC.

This rearrangement joins TRBV7-9 to TRBJ2-7; 8 bases are a match to TRBD2. Germline V gene data show CDR1 as SEHNR and CDR2 as FQNEAQ (reference sequence). J was trimmed by 4 bases and V by 4 bases; bases with no gene match: 9. CDR3 size: 15 residues. In DNA form, the CDR3 reads TGTGCCAGCAGCTCTACTAGCGGACGGGCGTACGAGCAGTACTTC. Protein: CASSSTSGRAYEQYF.

The chain's CDR3 is CASIFQGGSEAFF. CDR3 nucleotides: TGTGCCAGCATTTTTCAGGGGGGTTCTGAAGCTTTCTTT. This sequence joins TRBV6-6 and TRBJ1-1, with 7 bases lining up with TRBD1. V was pared by 7 bases and J by 6 bases, with 8 bases of the junction left unmatched. Germline-derived CDR1 and CDR2 are MNHNY and SVGAGI (reference sequence). The CDR3 length is 13 residues.

This sequence joins TRBV5-4 and TRBJ2-3, with 12 bases matching TRBD2. Germline-derived CDR1 and CDR2 are SGHNT and YYREEE (reference sequence). The CDR3 has 15 amino acids. V trimming: 0 bases; J trimming: 6 bases; junction bases outside the gene matches: 2. CDR3 bases: TGTGCCAGCAGCTTGGGACTAGCGGGAGCCGATACGCAGTATTTT. Its protein product is CASSLGLAGADTQYF.

V and J are TRBV28 and TRBJ1-3; D not certain. V shed 2 bases and J shed 9 bases, with 8 bases lying between them. Germline V gene sequence: CDR1 MDHEN, CDR2 SYDVKM. The CDR3 is 12 amino acids. The CDR3 loop is CASSLLEGTIYF. The CDR3, as DNA: TGTGCCAGCAGTTTACTTGAGGGCACCATATATTTT.

V gene TRBV28 combines with J gene TRBJ1-2; D ambiguous. The germline CDR1 and CDR2 sequences are MDHEN and SYDVKM. The CDR3 spans 12 residues. Trimming cost V 6 bases and J 1 base, with 6 bases left between them. CDR3 nucleotide sequence: TGTGCCAGCAGCCGGGTTAACTATGGCTACACCTTC. This gives the protein CASSRVNYGYTF.

This chain's CDR3 is CASSVGQGYGYTF. CDR3 DNA sequence: TGTGCCAGCAGCGTAGGGCAGGGCTATGGCTACACCTTC. J is TRBJ1-2 and V is TRBV9; tentative D call: TRBD1 (5 bases). Germline V CDR1 and CDR2: SGDLS, YYNGEE. The germline V and J ends were trimmed by 0 bases and 4 bases, with 7 bases remaining between them. The CDR3 extends over 13 amino acids.

This sequence joins TRBV4-1 and TRBJ1-5, with D unclear. Looked up from germline, CDR1 is MGHRA and CDR2 is YSYEKL. The CDR3 is 18 residues long. Trimming pared 7 bases from V and 0 bases from J, leaving 22 bases between. This CDR3 is CASTPGPRVGVSNQPQHF. CDR3 in DNA: TGCGCCAGCACCCCCGGTCCCCGTGTCGGAGTTAGCAATCAGCCCCAGCATTTT.

This sequence joins TRBV28 and TRBJ2-3; weak D call: TRBD2 (6 bases). CDR3 size: 15 residues. Between the trimmed V and J ends, which lost 8 bases and 2 bases, there was a span of 17 bases. From germline, CDR1 is MDHEN and CDR2 SYDVKM. Here the CDR3 reads CASCQLGRPTDTQYF. CDR3 nucleotide sequence: TGTGCCAGCTGCCAATTAGGGAGGCCCACAGATACGCAGTATTTT.

The chain links TRBV29-1 to TRBJ2-3; 8 bases are shared with TRBD2. The CDR3 contains 14 residues. V shed 6 bases and J 0 bases; nucleotides not matched to a gene: 5. Germline V gene lookup returns CDR1 SQVTM and CDR2 ANQGSEA. The CDR3 loop reads CSVSSGLSTDTQYF. The CDR3 bases are TGCAGCGTATCTAGCGGGCTTAGCACAGATACGCAGTATTTT.

This chain links TRBV19 with TRBJ2-7; D perhaps matches TRBD2 (5 bases). This CDR3 is 12 amino acids long. V was cut by 2 bases and J by 5 bases, with 7 bases left in between. The germline V gene encodes CDR1 LNHDA and CDR2 SQIVND (reference sequence). The chain's CDR3 is CASSISGNEQYF. CDR3 nucleotides: TGTGCCAGTAGTATAAGCGGCAACGAGCAGTACTTC.

This clone was seen a single time. The genes are TRBV4-2 and TRBJ2-7; 10 bases agree with TRBD2. With 1 base clipped from V and 0 bases from J, the junction kept 6 bases outside the gene matches. From germline, CDR1 is LGHNA and CDR2 YNFKEQ. The CDR3 loop spans 17 amino acids. CDR3 loop: CASSQALSGRSSYEQYF. CDR3 bases: TGTGCCAGCAGCCAAGCCCTTAGCGGGAGGAGCTCCTACGAGCAGTACTTC.